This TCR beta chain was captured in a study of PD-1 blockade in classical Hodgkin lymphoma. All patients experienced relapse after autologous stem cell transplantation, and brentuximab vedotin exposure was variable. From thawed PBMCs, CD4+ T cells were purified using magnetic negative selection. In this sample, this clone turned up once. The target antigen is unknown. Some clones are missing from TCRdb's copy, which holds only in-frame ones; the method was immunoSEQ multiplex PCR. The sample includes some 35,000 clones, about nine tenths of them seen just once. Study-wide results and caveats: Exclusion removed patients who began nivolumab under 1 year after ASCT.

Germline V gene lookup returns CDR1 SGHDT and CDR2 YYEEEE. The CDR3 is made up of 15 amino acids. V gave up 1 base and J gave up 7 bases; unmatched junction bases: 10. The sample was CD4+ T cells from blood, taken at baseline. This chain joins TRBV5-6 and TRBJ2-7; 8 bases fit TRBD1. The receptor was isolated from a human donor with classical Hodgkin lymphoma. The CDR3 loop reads CASSLTPGQGREQYF. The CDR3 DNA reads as TGTGCCAGCAGCTTGACCCCCGGACAGGGAAGGGAGCAGTACTTC.